This T cell receptor (beta chain) was captured by sequencing in a study of cytomegalovirus exposure and HLA in healthy donors. The CDR3 covers 16 residues. V shed 4 bases and J shed 5 bases, with 20 bases lying between them. CDR1 SNHLY and CDR2 FYNNEI come from the germline V gene. The PCR had 60 Vbeta and 13 Jbeta primers. TCRdb keeps only in-frame clones here, not all; method: immunoSEQ multiplex PCR. The sample lists more than 95,000 clones, under 65% occurring once. Of note for this clone: Its specificity is unknown.

Study-level findings and limits: In a later analysis, 16,951 TCR beta sequences were associated with HLA alleles at 0.05 false discovery rate. TCR beta V- and J-gene trimming, according to a later analysis, was linked to a missense DCLRE1C variant.

When sampled, the donors appeared nominally healthy, though they likely had unrecorded immune exposures. The V gene is TRBV2, the J gene TRBJ2-5; D is ambiguous. The receptor was isolated from a man aged 55 to 70 in good health and CMV-seronegative. Sample: PBMCs. As DNA, the CDR3 is TGTGCCAGCAGTGCCCCTGGCGGAATTACTGGGGAGACCCAGTACTTC. Encoded protein: CASSAPGGITGETQYF. Complete variable domain (other parts from reference TRBV2 and TRBJ2-5): EPEVTQTPSHQVTQMGQEVILRCVPISNHLYFYWYRQILGQKVEFLVSFYNNEISEKSEIFDDQFSVERPDGSNFTLKIRSTKLEDSAMYFCASSAPGGITGETQYFGPGTRLLVL.